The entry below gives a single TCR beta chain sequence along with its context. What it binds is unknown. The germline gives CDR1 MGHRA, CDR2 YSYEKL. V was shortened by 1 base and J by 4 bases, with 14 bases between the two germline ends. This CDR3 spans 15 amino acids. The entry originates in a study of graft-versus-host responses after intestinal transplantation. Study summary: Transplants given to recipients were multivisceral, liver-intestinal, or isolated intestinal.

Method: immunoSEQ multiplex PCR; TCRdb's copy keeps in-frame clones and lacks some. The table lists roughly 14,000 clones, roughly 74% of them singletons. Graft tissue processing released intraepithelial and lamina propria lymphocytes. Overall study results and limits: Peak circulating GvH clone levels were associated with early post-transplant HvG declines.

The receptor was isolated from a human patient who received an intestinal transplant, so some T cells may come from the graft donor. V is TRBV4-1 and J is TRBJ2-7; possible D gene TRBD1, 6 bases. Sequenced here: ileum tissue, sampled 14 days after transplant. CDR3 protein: CASSQGTGKRYEQYF. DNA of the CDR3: TGCGCCAGCAGCCAAGGAACAGGGAAAAGGTACGAGCAGTACTTC.